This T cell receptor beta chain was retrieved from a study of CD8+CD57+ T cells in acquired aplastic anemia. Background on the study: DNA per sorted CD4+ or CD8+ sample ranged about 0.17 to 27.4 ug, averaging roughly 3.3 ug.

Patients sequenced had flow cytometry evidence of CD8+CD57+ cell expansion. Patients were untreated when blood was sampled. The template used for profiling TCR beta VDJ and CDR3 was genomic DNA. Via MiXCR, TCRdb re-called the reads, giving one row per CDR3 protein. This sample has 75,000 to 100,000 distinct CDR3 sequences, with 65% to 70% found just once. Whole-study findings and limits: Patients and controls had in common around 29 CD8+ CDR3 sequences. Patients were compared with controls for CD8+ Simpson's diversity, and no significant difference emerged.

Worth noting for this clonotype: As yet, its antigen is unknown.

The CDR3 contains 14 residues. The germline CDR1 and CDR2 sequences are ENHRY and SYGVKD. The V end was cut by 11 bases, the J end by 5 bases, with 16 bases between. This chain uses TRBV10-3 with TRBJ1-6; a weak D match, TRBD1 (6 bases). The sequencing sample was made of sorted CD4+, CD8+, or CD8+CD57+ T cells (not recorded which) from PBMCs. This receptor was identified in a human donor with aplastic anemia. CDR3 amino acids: CAASKGGDNSPLHF. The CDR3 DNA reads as TGTGCCGCCTCTAAGGGGGGGGATAATTCACCCCTCCACTTT.